The 30 T cell receptor beta chains in this list originate from one sample, sequenced in a study of blood T cells in healthy people across ages. The authors ran a second PCR of about 6 to 11 cycles using a sample-barcoded 5' primer and a J-beta primer mix. Using its own MiXCR run on the 5' RACE reads, TCRdb lists one record per CDR3 protein. The repertoire holds 550,000 to 750,000 distinct CDR3 sequences, with under 25% as singletons. Material for sequencing was blood. The receptors shown here come from a man between 65 and 85 years old in good health.

This clonotype was observed a handful of times. Because the CDR3 is missing its conserved closing phenylalanine or tryptophan, this is likely a read error. The chain couples TRBV5-1 to TRBJ2-5; 13 nucleotides match TRBD2. The tail of the sequence fits TRBJ2-1 better, so the J call may be wrong. The CDR3 is made up of 16 amino acids. Germline loops: CDR1 SGHRS, CDR2 YFSETQ. CDR3 in DNA: TGCGCCAGCAGCCTAAGACTAGCGGGAGGTAGGAATGAGCAGTTCCTC. It is translated as CASSLRLAGGRNEQFL.

V gene TRBV28 combines with J gene TRBJ2-4, with D perhaps TRBD1 (5 bases). Germline lookup yields CDR1 MDHEN and CDR2 SYDVKM. The CDR3 length is 15 residues. The V end was cut by 5 bases, the J end by 0 bases, with 11 bases between. CDR3: CASSQGHLAKNIQYF. The CDR3 nucleotides are TGTGCCAGCAGTCAAGGACACTTAGCCAAAAACATTCAGTACTTC.

J is TRBJ1-2 and V is TRBV5-6; D remains unclear. V was trimmed by 4 bases and J by 4 bases, leaving 11 bases between them. The CDR3 is 13 amino acids. Looked up from germline, CDR1 is SGHDT and CDR2 is YYEEEE. CDR3 sequence reads: CASSRSQVYGYTF. The CDR3 DNA sequence: TGTGCCAGCAGCCGGTCTCAGGTCTATGGCTACACCTTC.

The V and J genes are TRBV6-2 or TRBV6-3 and TRBJ2-1, with TRBD2 identical over 10 bases. Germline V gene data show CDR1 as MNHEY and CDR2 as SVGEGT. V was clipped by 0 bases and J by 4 bases; unmatched bases: 12. This CDR3 has 19 residues. The CDR3 spells CASSYSKASGRDVYNEQFF. CDR3 nucleotide sequence: TGTGCCAGCAGTTACTCGAAGGCTAGCGGGAGAGATGTTTACAATGAGCAGTTCTTC.

This clonotype has a handful of counts. The chain carries TRBV29-1 and TRBJ2-5; D perhaps matches TRBD1 (5 bases). Trimming cost V 4 bases and J 5 bases, with 20 bases left between them. CDR1 is SQVTM, CDR2 ANQGSEA, per germline. The CDR3 contains 15 residues. The DNA for the CDR3 is TGCAGCGTTGCTTCCTTGACCAGGGTTTGGGAGACCCAGTACTTC. This codes for CSVASLTRVWETQYF.

This clonotype was picked up a small number of times. This chain joins TRBV5-1 and TRBJ2-5; possibly TRBD2 for D (5 bases). Matching the DNA end better, TRBJ2-7 makes the J call doubtful. The CDR3 sequence is 12 residues long. Per the germline V gene, CDR1 is SGHRS and CDR2 is YFSETQ. CDR3 coding DNA: TGCGCCAGCAGCTCGGAGGAATACGAGCAGTACTTC. Translation gives CASSSEEYEQYF.

The chain recombines TRBV6-4 with TRBJ2-1, with 9 bases lining up with TRBD1. The CDR3 is 14 amino acids. After removal of 6 bases from V and 5 bases from J, the junction contained 5 bases not matched to a gene. CDR1 and CDR2 (germline): MRHNA, SNTAGT. CDR3 region: CASRAGQGHNEQFF. The CDR3 bases are TGTGCCAGCAGGGCGGGACAGGGACACAATGAGCAGTTCTTC.

The rearrangement links TRBV6-2 or TRBV6-3 to TRBJ2-1; D gene unclear. The germline CDR1 and CDR2 sequences are MNHEY and SVGEGT. The V gene lost 2 bases and the J gene lost 7 bases, with 18 bases spanning the gap. The CDR3 consists of 16 residues. CDR3 region: CASSYGPGTRRNEQFF. In nucleotides, the CDR3 is TGTGCCAGCAGTTACGGCCCTGGTACAAGAAGGAATGAGCAGTTCTTC.

This clonotype has a handful of counts. This chain joins TRBV20-1 and TRBJ2-1; TRBD2 agrees at 13 bases. Germline V gene data show CDR1 as DFQATT and CDR2 as SNEGSKA (reference sequence). The CDR3 is 16 residues long. With V trimmed by 0 bases and J by 8 bases, 7 bases remained unmatched. The CDR3 loop reads CSARDGTSGIFHEQFF. The CDR3 nucleotides are TGCAGTGCTAGAGACGGGACTAGCGGGATATTCCATGAGCAGTTCTTC.

The chain joins TRBV7-9 to TRBJ2-7; D perhaps matches TRBD1 (6 bases). CDR1 is SEHNR, CDR2 FQNEAQ, per germline (reference sequence). Trimming stripped 0 bases from V and 4 bases from J, with 13 bases between. This CDR3 is 15 amino acids long. CDR3 sequence reads: CASSLAGTSKYEQYF. The DNA for the CDR3 is TGTGCCAGCAGCTTAGCCGGGACATCAAAGTACGAGCAGTACTTC. The complete variable domain, with remaining parts taken from reference TRBV7-9 and TRBJ2-7, reads DTGVSQNPRHKITKRGQNVTFRCDPISEHNRLYWYRQTLGQGPEFLTYFQNEAQLEKSRLLSDRFSAERPKGSFSTLEIQRTEQGDSAMYLCASSLAGTSKYEQYFGPGTRLTVT.

This clonotype was seen a few times. V is TRBV6-1 and J is TRBJ2-3; tentatively, D is TRBD2 (6 bases). Trimming removed 6 bases at V and 0 bases at J, with 16 bases between. The CDR3 runs 16 residues. CDR1 and CDR2 (germline): MNHNS, SASEGT. The CDR3 DNA reads TGTGCCAGCAGCTTTAGGACTACCTCTAGCACAGATACGCAGTATTTT. Residues: CASSFRTTSSTDTQYF.

This clonotype was counted between two and nine times. The rearrangement joins TRBV20-1 to TRBJ2-1; perhaps TRBD2 as D (7 bases). This CDR3 spans 13 amino acids. Germline CDR1 DFQATT, CDR2 SNEGSKA (reference sequence). The V end was cut by 0 bases, the J end by 7 bases, with 10 bases between. CDR3 protein: CSAREGGENEQFF. The CDR3 coding sequence is TGCAGTGCTAGAGAAGGGGGGGAGAATGAGCAGTTCTTC.

This clonotype has just a few counts. The CDR3 loop reads CASSRDSLRETQYF. The CDR3 DNA sequence: TGTGCCAGCAGCAGGGACAGCTTAAGAGAGACCCAGTACTTC. The chain recombines TRBV14 with TRBJ2-5; 7 positions agree with TRBD1. Germline trimming cut 5 bases from V and 4 bases from J; bases unmatched to any gene: 7. CDR3 length equals 14 residues. CDR1 SGHDN and CDR2 FVKESK come from the germline V gene.

The chain uses TRBV20-1 and TRBJ1-5; D possibly corresponds to TRBD1 (6 bases). V was pared by 3 bases and J by 7 bases, with 16 bases between. The V gene's germline CDR1 is DFQATT and CDR2 SNEGSKA (reference sequence). The CDR3 is 14 residues long. The DNA for the CDR3 is TGCAGTGCTAGGGGTTCCGGGGGCTTACAGCCCCAGCATTTT. This gives the protein CSARGSGGLQPQHF.

J is TRBJ2-5 and V is TRBV10-3; TRBD1 is a possible D gene (6 bases). The V end lost 3 bases, the J end lost 5 bases, and 10 bases lay between the germline ends. Germline CDR1 is ENHRY and CDR2 is SYGVKD. The CDR3 is made up of 13 amino acids. This CDR3 reads CAISDLQGETQYF. The CDR3 DNA follows: TGTGCCATCAGTGACCTACAGGGTGAGACCCAGTACTTC.

This clonotype was seen a few times. V gene TRBV7-2 combines with J gene TRBJ2-7, with D unresolved. Germline assignment: CDR1 SGHTA and CDR2 FQGNSA. CDR3 size: 11 residues. V lost 8 bases to trimming and J lost 4 bases, with 9 bases between them. DNA for the CDR3: TGTGCCAGCGGGGTCTATTACGAGCAGTACTTC. It yields the protein CASGVYYEQYF.

This chain links TRBV3-1 with TRBJ1-4; D call uncertain. The CDR3 extends over 14 amino acids. From germline, CDR1 is LGHDT and CDR2 YNNKEL (reference sequence). The V and J ends lost 3 bases and 8 bases respectively, with 13 bases between them. This chain's CDR3 is CASSQGTGGEKLFF. CDR3 DNA sequence: TGTGCCAGCAGCCAGGGAACGGGCGGGGAAAAACTGTTTTTT.

This clonotype was detected ten times or more. The chain has TRBV14 and TRBJ2-6; 7 bases are a match to TRBD1. Germline V lookup: CDR1 SGHDN, CDR2 FVKESK. The V gene end was trimmed by 5 bases and the J gene end by 0 bases; junction bases not matched to a gene: 13. CDR3 length: 19 amino acids. The chain's CDR3 is CASSFGPRDSRSGANVLTF. CDR3 bases: TGTGCCAGCAGCTTCGGACCCCGGGACAGCCGCTCTGGGGCCAACGTCCTGACTTTC.

Ten or more counts support this clonotype. This rearrangement joins TRBV4-3 to TRBJ2-5; D tentatively reads TRBD1 or TRBD2 (5 bases each). The length of the CDR3 is 14 residues. V gave up 0 bases and J gave up 5 bases, with 10 bases separating them. Looked up from germline, CDR1 is LGHNA and CDR2 is YSLEER. CDR3 DNA: TGCGCCAGCAGCCAAGATAGGGGACGTGAGACCCAGTACTTC. It encodes CASSQDRGRETQYF.

The chain carries TRBV6-5 and TRBJ1-6; possible D gene TRBD1, 5 bases. V was cut by 0 bases and J by 7 bases, with 7 bases left in between. Germline assignment: CDR1 MNHEY and CDR2 SVGAGI. The length of the CDR3 is 14 residues. The CDR3 region has the DNA TGTGCCAGCAGTTACTCGAGACAGAATTCACCCCTCCACTTT. It codes for CASSYSRQNSPLHF.

This clonotype was observed a few times. The CDR3 region has the DNA TGCAGTGCTAAGGACTACAATGAGCAGTTCTTC. Translated: CSAKDYNEQFF. V is TRBV20-1 and J is TRBJ2-1; D is ambiguous. This CDR3 is built from 11 residues. Trimming removed 4 bases from V and 3 bases from J, with 4 bases in between. CDR1 and CDR2 from the germline V gene are DFQATT and SNEGSKA (reference sequence).

The rearrangement uses TRBV29-1 and TRBJ2-6; 11 bases line up with TRBD1. J gave up 4 bases and V 4 bases, and 6 bases lay outside the gene matches. From germline, CDR1 is SQVTM and CDR2 ANQGSEA. The CDR3 is 16 amino acids. This chain's CDR3 is CSVVGQGARGANVLTF. Here the CDR3 DNA reads TGCAGCGTTGTAGGACAGGGGGCGCGGGGGGCCAACGTCCTGACTTTC.

The CDR3: CASSIAPSGRTDTQYF. CDR3 DNA sequence: TGTGCCAGCAGCATCGCGCCTAGCGGGAGGACAGATACGCAGTATTTT. The chain couples TRBV3-1 to TRBJ2-3; TRBD2 agrees at 11 bases. The germline V gene has CDR1 LGHDT and CDR2 YNNKEL (reference sequence). CDR3 length equals 16 residues. V trimming: 5 bases; J trimming: 3 bases; junction bases outside the gene matches: 7.

The chain employs TRBV2 and TRBJ2-3; 7 nucleotides agree with TRBD1. Germline V CDR1 and CDR2: SNHLY, FYNNEI. V lost 7 bases to trimming and J lost 9 bases; unmatched junction nucleotides: 7. The length of the CDR3 is 12 residues. The CDR3 loop is CASNRGGDTQYF. DNA of the CDR3: TGTGCCAGCAATCGAGGGGGCGACACGCAGTATTTT.

This clonotype was detected a few times. The chain couples TRBV5-1 to TRBJ2-7; no definite D call. Deletions cut 5 bases from V and 1 base from J, with 10 bases between. This CDR3 comprises 13 residues. Germline lookup yields CDR1 SGHRS and CDR2 YFSETQ. CDR3 DNA sequence: TGCGCCAGCAGAAGTCCCGGGTCCTACGAGCAGTACTTC. It yields the protein CASRSPGSYEQYF.

This chain connects TRBV18 to TRBJ2-5; D may be TRBD1 (5 bases). This CDR3 region has 13 residues. V dropped 6 bases and J dropped 3 bases, with 11 bases sitting between them. The V gene's germline CDR1 is KGHSH and CDR2 LQKENI. The CDR3 sequence: CASSAIREETQYF. For the CDR3, the DNA is TGTGCCAGCTCCGCGATCAGGGAAGAGACCCAGTACTTC.

The rearrangement links TRBV28 to TRBJ2-7; the D is unclear. Trimming shortened V by 3 bases and J by 3 bases, and 6 bases separated the two germline ends. Germline-derived CDR1 and CDR2 are MDHEN and SYDVKM. The length of the CDR3 is 12 residues. CDR3 loop: CASSFGFYEQYF. The CDR3 DNA follows: TGTGCCAGCAGTTTCGGGTTCTACGAGCAGTACTTC.

This clonotype was counted only a few times. The junction departs from germline at one end; a sequencing error may be responsible. The V call is TRBV5-1, the J call TRBJ2-5; 12 bases fit TRBD2. Near its end, the DNA agrees better with TRBJ2-1, so the J call may be wrong. The CDR3 totals 15 residues. Germline V gene lookup returns CDR1 SGHRS and CDR2 YFSETQ. The DNA of the CDR3 is TGTGCCAGCAGTTTGGGACTAGCGGGTGGTGATGAGCAGTTCTTC. Translation: CASSLGLAGGDEQFF.

This clonotype turned up a few times. The chain is built from TRBV10-2 and TRBJ2-5; D possibly corresponds to TRBD2 (5 bases). Per the germline V gene, CDR1 is WSHSY and CDR2 is SAAADI. The CDR3 has 14 amino acids. The V and J ends lost 10 bases and 5 bases respectively, with 20 bases between them. CDR3 DNA sequence: TGCGCCACCAGAGAGACGGGATCATGGGAGACCCAGTACTTC. Its protein is CATRETGSWETQYF.

The rearrangement uses TRBV6-5 and TRBJ1-3; D remains unclear. The CDR3 has 13 amino acids. Trimming took off 6 bases at V and 6 bases at J, with 12 bases between the two ends. Germline values: CDR1 MNHEY, CDR2 SVGAGI. The CDR3 here is CASSPDSENTIYF. In nucleotides, the CDR3 is TGTGCCAGCAGCCCGGACTCGGAAAACACCATATATTTT.